Below, one T cell receptor beta chain is given with its context. The antigen is not known. The read finishes 3 residues shy of the CDR3 end, and the germline J gene is used to complete it. The data were taken from a study of T cells in women clearing cervical HPV infection. Overall study context: No precancer developed; the control's incident HPV16 infection cleared within 12 months. Only a few women had HLA typing results available. Study observations and caveats: CIN3+ cases had significantly higher TCR repertoire richness than controls, but evenness did not differ.

The length of the CDR3 is 15 residues. Germline V gene sequence: CDR1 DFQATT, CDR2 SNEGSKA (reference sequence). The repertoire was sequenced with immunoSEQ multiplex PCR; TCRdb's copy has only in-frame clones and lacks some. Recorded for this sample: some 20,000 clones. Sequenced sample: blood buffy coat. The source is a woman between 18 and 70 years old with a cervical HPV16 infection that either progressed to CIN3+ or cleared (not recorded which). The chain links TRBV20-1 to TRBJ2-3, with 7 positions matching TRBD2. CDR3 DNA, as far as it was read: TGCAGTGCTAGAGATCCAGCGGGGTACCAAGAGACG. It specifies CSARDPAGYQET. The full CDR3 protein reads CSARDPAGYQETQYF.